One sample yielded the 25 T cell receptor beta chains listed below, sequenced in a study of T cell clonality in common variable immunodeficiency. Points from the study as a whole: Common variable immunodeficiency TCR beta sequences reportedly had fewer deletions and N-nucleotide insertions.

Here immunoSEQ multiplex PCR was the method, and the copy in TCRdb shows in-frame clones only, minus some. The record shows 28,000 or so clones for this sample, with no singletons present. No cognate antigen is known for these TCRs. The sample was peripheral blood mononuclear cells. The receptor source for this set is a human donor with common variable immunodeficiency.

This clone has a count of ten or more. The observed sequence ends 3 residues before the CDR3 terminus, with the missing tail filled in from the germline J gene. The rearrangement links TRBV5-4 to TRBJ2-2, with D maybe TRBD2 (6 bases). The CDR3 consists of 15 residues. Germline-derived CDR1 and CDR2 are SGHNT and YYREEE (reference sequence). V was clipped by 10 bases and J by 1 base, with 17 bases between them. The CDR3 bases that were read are TGTGCCTCCTCGAGGGCTAGCGAGAACACCGGGGAG. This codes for CASSRASENTGE. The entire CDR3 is CASSRASENTGELFF. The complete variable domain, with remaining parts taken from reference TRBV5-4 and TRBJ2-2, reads ETGVTQSPTHLIKTRGQQVTLRCSSQSGHNTVSWYQQALGQGPQFIFQYYREEENGRGNFPPRFSGLQFPNYSSELNVNALELDDSALYLCASSRASENTGELFFGEGSRLTVL.

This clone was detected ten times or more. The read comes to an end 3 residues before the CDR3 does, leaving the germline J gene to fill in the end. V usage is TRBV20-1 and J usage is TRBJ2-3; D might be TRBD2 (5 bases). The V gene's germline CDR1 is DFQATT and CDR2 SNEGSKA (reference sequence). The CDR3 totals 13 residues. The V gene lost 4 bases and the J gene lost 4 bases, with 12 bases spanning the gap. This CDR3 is CSANGDFSDTQYF. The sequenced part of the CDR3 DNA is TGCAGTGCTAACGGGGATTTCTCAGATACG.

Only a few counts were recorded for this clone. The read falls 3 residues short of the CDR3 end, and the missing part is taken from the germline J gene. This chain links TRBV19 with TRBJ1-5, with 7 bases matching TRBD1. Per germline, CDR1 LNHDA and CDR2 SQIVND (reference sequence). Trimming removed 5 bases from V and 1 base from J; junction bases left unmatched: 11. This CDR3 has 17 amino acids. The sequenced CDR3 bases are TGTGCCAGTAGTGGGGATGACAGGGTTCGCAGCAATCAGCCC. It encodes CASSGDDRVRSNQP. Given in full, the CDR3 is CASSGDDRVRSNQPQHF.

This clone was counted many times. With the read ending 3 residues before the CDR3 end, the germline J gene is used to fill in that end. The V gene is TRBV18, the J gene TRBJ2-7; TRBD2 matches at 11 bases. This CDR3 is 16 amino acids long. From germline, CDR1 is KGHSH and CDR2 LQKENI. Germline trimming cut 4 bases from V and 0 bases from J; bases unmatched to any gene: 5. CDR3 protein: CASSRLTSGNSYEQYF. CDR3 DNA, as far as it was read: TGTGCCAGCTCACGATTGACTAGCGGGAACTCCTACGAG.

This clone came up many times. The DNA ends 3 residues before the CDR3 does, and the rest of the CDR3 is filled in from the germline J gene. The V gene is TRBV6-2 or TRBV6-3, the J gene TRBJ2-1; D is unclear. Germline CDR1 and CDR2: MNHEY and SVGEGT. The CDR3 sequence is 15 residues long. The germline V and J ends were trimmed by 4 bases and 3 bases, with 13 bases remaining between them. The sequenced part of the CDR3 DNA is TGTGCCAGCAGTTCCCCTCTGGCCGTCTACAATGAG. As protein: CASSSPLAVYNE. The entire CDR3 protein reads CASSSPLAVYNEQFF.

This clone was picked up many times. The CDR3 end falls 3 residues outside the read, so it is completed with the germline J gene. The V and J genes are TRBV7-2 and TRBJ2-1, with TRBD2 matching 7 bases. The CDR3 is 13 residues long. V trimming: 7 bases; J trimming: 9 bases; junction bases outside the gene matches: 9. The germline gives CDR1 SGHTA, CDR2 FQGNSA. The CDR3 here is CASKYLSGTEQFF. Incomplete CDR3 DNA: TGTGCCAGCAAATACTTGAGCGGGACTGAG.

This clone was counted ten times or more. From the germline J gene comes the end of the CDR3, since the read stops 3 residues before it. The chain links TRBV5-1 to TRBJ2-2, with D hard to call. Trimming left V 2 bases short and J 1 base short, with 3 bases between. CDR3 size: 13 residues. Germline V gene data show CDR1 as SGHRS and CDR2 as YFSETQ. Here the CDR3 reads CASSLGNTGELFF. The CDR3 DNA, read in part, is TGCGCCAGCAGCTTAGGGAACACCGGGGAG.

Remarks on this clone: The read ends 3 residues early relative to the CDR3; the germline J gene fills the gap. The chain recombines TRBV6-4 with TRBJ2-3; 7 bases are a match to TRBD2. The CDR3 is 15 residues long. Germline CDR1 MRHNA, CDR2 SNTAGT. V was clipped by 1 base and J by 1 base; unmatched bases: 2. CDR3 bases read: TGTGCCAGCAGTGACTTGGCGGGGGGCACAGATACG. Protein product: CASSDLAGGTDT. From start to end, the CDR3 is CASSDLAGGTDTQYF.

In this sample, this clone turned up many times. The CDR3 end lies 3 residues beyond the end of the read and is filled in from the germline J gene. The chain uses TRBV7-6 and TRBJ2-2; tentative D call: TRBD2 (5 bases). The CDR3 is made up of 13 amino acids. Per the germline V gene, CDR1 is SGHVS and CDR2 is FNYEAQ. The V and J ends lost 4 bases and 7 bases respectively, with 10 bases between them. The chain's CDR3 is CASSSGLLGELFF. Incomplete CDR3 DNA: TGTGCCAGCAGCTCCGGACTTCTCGGGGAG. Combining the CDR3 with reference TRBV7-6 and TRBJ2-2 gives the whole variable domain GAGVSQSPRYKVTKRGQDVALRCDPISGHVSLYWYRQALGQGPEFLTYFNYEAQQDKSGLPNDRFSAERPEGSISTLTIQRTEQRDSAMYRCASSSGLLGELFFGEGSRLTVL.

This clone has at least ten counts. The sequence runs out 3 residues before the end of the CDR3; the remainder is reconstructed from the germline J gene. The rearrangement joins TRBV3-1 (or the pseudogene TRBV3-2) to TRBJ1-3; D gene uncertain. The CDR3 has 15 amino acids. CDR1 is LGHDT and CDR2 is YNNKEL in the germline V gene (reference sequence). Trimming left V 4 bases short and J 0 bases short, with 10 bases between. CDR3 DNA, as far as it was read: TGTGCCAGCAGCCCAGAGGGCTTCTCTGGAAACACC. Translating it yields CASSPEGFSGNT. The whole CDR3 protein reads CASSPEGFSGNTIYF.

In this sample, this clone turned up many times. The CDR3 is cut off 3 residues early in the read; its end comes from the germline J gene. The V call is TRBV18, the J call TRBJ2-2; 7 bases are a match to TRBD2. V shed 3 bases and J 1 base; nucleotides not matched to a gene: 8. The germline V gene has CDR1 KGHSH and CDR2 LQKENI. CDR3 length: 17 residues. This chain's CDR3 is CASSPTPGLRNTGELFF. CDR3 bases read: TGTGCCAGCTCACCGACGCCGGGACTACGGAACACCGGGGAG.

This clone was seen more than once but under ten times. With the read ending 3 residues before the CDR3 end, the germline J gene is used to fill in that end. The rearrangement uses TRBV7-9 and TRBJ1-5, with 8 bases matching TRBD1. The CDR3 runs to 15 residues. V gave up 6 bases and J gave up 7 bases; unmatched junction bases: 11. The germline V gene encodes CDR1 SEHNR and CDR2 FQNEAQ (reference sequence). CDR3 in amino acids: CASSPTGERIQPQHF. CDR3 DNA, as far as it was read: TGTGCCAGCAGTCCGACAGGGGAACGAATCCAGCCC.

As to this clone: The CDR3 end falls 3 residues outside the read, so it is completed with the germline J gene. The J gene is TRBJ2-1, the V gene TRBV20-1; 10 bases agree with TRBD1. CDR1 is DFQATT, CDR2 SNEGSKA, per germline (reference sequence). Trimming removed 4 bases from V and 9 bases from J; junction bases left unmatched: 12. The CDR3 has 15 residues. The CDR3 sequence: CSAINRDRGIGEQFF. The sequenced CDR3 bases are TGCAGTGCTATTAACCGGGACAGGGGAATCGGTGAG.

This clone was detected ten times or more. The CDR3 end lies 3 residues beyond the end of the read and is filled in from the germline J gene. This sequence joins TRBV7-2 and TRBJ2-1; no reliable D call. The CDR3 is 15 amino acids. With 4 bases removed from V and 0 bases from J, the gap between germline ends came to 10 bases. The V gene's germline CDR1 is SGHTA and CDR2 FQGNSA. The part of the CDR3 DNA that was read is TGTGCCAGCAGCTCAAGGTCGGGCTCCTACAATGAG. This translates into CASSSRSGSYNE. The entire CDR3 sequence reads CASSSRSGSYNEQFF.

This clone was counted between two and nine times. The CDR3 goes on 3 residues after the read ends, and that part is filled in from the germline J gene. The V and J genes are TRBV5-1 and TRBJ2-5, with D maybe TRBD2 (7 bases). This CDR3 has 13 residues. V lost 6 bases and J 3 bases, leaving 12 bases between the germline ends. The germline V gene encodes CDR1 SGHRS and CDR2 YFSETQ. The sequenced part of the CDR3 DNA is TGCGCCAGCAACGGGGGGCCGAAAGAGACC. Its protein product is CASNGGPKET. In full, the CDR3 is CASNGGPKETQYF. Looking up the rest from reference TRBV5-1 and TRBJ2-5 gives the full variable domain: KAGVTQTPRYLIKTRGQQVTLSCSPISGHRSVSWYQQTPGQGLQFLFEYFSETQRNKGNFPGRFSGRQFSNSRSEMNVSTLELGDSALYLCASNGGPKETQYFGPGTRLLVL.

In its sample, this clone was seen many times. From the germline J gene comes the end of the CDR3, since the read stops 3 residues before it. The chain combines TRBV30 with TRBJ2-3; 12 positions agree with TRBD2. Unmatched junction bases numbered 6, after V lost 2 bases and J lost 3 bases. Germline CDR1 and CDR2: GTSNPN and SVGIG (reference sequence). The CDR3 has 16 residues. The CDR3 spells CAWSRTSGKWTDTQYF. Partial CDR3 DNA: TGTGCCTGGAGTAGGACTAGCGGGAAGTGGACAGATACG.

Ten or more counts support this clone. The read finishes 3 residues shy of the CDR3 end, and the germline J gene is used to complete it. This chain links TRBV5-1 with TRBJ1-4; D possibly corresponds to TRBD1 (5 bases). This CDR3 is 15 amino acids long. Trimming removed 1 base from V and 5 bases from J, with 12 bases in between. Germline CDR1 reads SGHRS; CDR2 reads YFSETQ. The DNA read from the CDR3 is TGCGCCAGCAGCTTGACCGGGAACAGGAATGAAAAA. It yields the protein CASSLTGNRNEK. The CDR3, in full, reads CASSLTGNRNEKLFF.

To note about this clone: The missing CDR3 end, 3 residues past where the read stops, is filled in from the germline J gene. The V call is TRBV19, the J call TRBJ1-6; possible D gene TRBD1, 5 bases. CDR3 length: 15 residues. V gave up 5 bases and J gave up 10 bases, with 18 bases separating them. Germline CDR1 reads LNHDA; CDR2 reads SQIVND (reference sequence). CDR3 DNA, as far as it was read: TGTGCCAGTAGTGCGGGGACTTTGTGGAAGTCACCC. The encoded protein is CASSAGTLWKSP. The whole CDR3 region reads CASSAGTLWKSPLHF. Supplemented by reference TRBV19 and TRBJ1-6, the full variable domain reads DGGITQSPKYLFRKEGQNVTLSCEQNLNHDAMYWYRQDPGQGLRLIYYSQIVNDFQKGDIAEGYSVSREKKESFPLTVTSAQKNPTAFYLCASSAGTLWKSPLHFGNGTRLTVT.

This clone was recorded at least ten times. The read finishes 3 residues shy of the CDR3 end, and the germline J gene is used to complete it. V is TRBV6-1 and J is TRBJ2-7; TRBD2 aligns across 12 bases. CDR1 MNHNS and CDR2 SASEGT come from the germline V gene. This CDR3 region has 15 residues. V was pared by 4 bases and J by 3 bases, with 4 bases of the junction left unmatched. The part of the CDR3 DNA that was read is TGTGCCAGCAGTGTGACTAGCGGGGGATTCTACGAG. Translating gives CASSVTSGGFYE. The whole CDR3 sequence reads CASSVTSGGFYEQYF.

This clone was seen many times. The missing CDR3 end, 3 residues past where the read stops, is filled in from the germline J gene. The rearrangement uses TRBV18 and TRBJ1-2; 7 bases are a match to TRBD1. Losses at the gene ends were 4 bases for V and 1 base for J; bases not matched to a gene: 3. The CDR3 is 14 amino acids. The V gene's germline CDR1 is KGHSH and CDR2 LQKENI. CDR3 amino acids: CASSRDRLNYGYTF. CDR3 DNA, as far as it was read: TGTGCCAGCTCACGGGACAGACTTAACTATGGC.

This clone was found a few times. Partial CDR3 DNA: TGTGCCAGTTCCTGGCGTGGGCAGAGCTACGAG. It yields the protein CASSWRGQSYE. The CDR3 in full is CASSWRGQSYEQYF. This chain uses TRBV19 with TRBJ2-7, with D uncertain. The read terminates 3 residues before the CDR3 end, so the remaining end is supplied by the germline J gene. CDR1 and CDR2 from the germline V gene are LNHDA and SQIVND (reference sequence). With 8 bases removed from V and 3 bases from J, the gap between germline ends came to 17 bases. The CDR3 has 14 residues.

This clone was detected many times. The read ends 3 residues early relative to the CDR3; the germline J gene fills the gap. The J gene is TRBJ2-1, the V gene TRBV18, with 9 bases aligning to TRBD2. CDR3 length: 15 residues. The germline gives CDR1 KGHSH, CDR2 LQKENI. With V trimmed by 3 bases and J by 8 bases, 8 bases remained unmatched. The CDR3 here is CASSPLAGSQYEQFF. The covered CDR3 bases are TGTGCCAGCTCACCTCTAGCGGGGTCACAATATGAG.

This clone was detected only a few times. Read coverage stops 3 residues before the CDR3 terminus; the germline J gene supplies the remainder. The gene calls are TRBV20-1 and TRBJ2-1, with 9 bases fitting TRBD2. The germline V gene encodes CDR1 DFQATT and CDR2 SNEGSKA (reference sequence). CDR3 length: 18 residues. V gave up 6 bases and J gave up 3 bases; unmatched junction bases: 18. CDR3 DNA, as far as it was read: TGCAGTGCAAAGAAGCCCACTGCCCTAGCGGGATTCTACAATGAG. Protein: CSAKKPTALAGFYNE. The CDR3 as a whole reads CSAKKPTALAGFYNEQFF.

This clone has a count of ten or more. The CDR3 sequence is CASSHETGGETQYF. CDR3 DNA (partial): TGTGCCAGCAGCCACGAGACAGGGGGAGAGACC. The rearrangement links TRBV6-2 or TRBV6-3 to TRBJ2-5; 9 bases fit TRBD1. Coverage ceases 3 residues before the CDR3 finishes, and the germline J gene fills in the end. V trimming: 6 bases; J trimming: 4 bases; junction bases outside the gene matches: 6. CDR3 size: 14 residues. Germline loops: CDR1 MNHEY, CDR2 SVGEGT.

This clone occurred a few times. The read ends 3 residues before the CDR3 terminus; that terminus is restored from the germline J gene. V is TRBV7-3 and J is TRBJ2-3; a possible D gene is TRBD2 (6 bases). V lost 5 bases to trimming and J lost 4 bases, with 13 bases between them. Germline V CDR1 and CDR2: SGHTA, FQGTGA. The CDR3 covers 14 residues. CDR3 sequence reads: CASSRGTSADTQYF. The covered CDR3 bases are TGTGCCAGCAGCCGGGGGACGTCAGCAGATACG.